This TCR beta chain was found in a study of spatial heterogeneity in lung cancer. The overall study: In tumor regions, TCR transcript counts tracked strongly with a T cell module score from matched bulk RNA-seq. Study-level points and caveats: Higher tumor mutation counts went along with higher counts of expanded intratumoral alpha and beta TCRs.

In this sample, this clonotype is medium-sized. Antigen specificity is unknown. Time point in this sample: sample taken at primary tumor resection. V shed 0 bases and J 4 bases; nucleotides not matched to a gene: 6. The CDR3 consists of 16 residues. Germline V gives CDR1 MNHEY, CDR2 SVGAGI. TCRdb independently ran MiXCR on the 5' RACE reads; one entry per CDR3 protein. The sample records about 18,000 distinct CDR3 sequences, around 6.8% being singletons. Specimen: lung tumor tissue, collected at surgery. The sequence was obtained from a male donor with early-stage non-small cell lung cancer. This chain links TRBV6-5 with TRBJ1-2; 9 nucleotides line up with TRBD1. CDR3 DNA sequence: TGTGCCAGCAGTTACTCTCACAGGGGGCGGTTCTATGGCTACACCTTC. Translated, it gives CASSYSHRGRFYGYTF.